One and the same sample provided the 26 T cell receptor beta chains below, sequenced in a study of early T cells in non-severe SARS-CoV-2 infection. TCRdb fed the 5' RACE reads into MiXCR, producing one record per CDR3 protein. This sample has 75,000 to 80,000 distinct CDR3 sequences; around 15% occur once, and the top ten carry more than 10%. Sequenced material: whole blood. Receptor source: an adult who was a healthcare worker with PCR-confirmed SARS-CoV-2 infection or an uninfected control (not recorded which).

V gene TRBV5-6 combines with J gene TRBJ2-1, with 10 bases matching TRBD1. Germline CDR1 reads SGHDT; CDR2 reads YYEEEE. V shed 1 base, J shed 7 bases, and the junction held 8 bases outside the gene matches. This CDR3 comprises 16 residues. The CDR3 DNA reads as TGTGCCAGCAGCTTGAGGGACAGGGGCCTTCTAAATGAGCAGTTCTTC. Translating it yields CASSLRDRGLLNEQFF. The entire variable domain, with the rest obtained from reference TRBV5-6 and TRBJ2-1, is as follows: DAGVTQSPTHLIKTRGQQVTLRCSPKSGHDTVSWYQQALGQGPQFIFQYYEEEERQRGNFPDRFSGHQFPNYSSELNVNALLLGDSALYLCASSLRDRGLLNEQFFGPGTRLTVL.

This clonotype was observed a few times. The chain uses TRBV29-1 and TRBJ2-7, with D unclear. The ends were cut back, 4 bases at V and 2 bases at J, with 6 bases in the middle. CDR3 length: 11 residues. CDR1 and CDR2 from the germline V gene are SQVTM and ANQGSEA. This CDR3 is CSVGSPYEQYF. As DNA, the CDR3 is TGCAGCGTTGGCAGTCCCTACGAGCAGTACTTC.

This sequence joins TRBV14 and TRBJ1-1; the match to TRBD1 covers 9 bases. There are 16 residues in the CDR3. CDR1 and CDR2 (germline): SGHDN, FVKESK. Trimming removed 8 bases from V and 5 bases from J; junction bases left unmatched: 15. DNA for the CDR3: TGTGCCAGCTCGCCATGGACAGGGGCAGCTGGGACTGAAGCTTTCTTT. This encodes CASSPWTGAAGTEAFF.

This clonotype was seen more than once but under ten times. The chain uses TRBV9 and TRBJ2-2, with D hard to call. The V end was cut by 1 base, the J end by 7 bases, with 5 bases between. Germline loops: CDR1 SGDLS, CDR2 YYNGEE. The CDR3 runs to 12 residues. CDR3 DNA sequence: TGTGCCAGCAGCGTAATCCACGGGGAGCTGTTTTTT. This codes for CASSVIHGELFF.

Ten or more counts support this clonotype. The chain combines TRBV11-3 with TRBJ2-3; 10 bases align to TRBD2. J was trimmed by 0 bases and V by 6 bases; bases with no gene match: 6. The CDR3 covers 16 residues. Germline V gene sequence: CDR1 SGHNT, CDR2 YENEEA. The CDR3 loop reads CASSQGLADSTDTQYF. In DNA, the CDR3 is TGTGCCAGCAGTCAAGGACTAGCGGATAGCACAGATACGCAGTATTTT.

The genes are TRBV28 and TRBJ2-7; 7 bases are shared with TRBD2. From germline, CDR1 is MDHEN and CDR2 SYDVKM. This CDR3 region has 14 residues. V was clipped by 5 bases and J by 1 base; unmatched bases: 5. CDR3 loop: CASSMWRESYEQYF. For the CDR3, the DNA is TGTGCCAGCAGTATGTGGCGGGAGTCCTACGAGCAGTACTTC.

The chain couples TRBV20-1 to TRBJ1-4, with no clear D. The CDR3 consists of 11 residues. Germline CDR1 DFQATT, CDR2 SNEGSKA (reference sequence). The V end lost 5 bases, the J end lost 6 bases, and 7 bases lay between the germline ends. CDR3 sequence: CSAPGHEKLFF. The CDR3 coding sequence is TGCAGTGCTCCCGGCCATGAAAAACTGTTTTTT.

The V gene is TRBV20-1, the J gene TRBJ2-1; D tentatively fits TRBD1 or TRBD2 (6 bases each). V was pared by 6 bases and J by 6 bases, with 15 bases between. There are 13 residues in the CDR3. Germline assignment: CDR1 DFQATT and CDR2 SNEGSKA (reference sequence). The CDR3 DNA reads TGCAGTGCCCAAGCTGGGGGGCTCAATGAGCAGTTCTTC. Translated, it gives CSAQAGGLNEQFF.

This clonotype was seen many times. This chain uses TRBV12-5 with TRBJ2-2; D gene unclear. Germline CDR1 is LGHNT and CDR2 is FRNRAP. With 5 bases removed from V and 6 bases from J, the gap between germline ends came to 13 bases. The CDR3 extends over 14 amino acids. In nucleotides, the CDR3 is TGTGCTAGTGGTCCCCCCATAATTCCCGGGGAGCTGTTTTTT. Its protein is CASGPPIIPGELFF.

The chain recombines TRBV7-2 with TRBJ2-7, with no clear D. From germline, CDR1 is SGHTA and CDR2 FQGNSA. V lost 0 bases to trimming and J lost 0 bases, with 9 bases between them. This CDR3 is built from 15 residues. Here the CDR3 DNA reads TGTGCCAGCAGCTTAGCTCACGGAAACTCCTACGAGCAGTACTTC. Translation gives CASSLAHGNSYEQYF. The variable domain in full, with the rest retrieved from reference TRBV7-2 and TRBJ2-7, is GAGVSQSPSNKVTEKGKDVELRCDPISGHTALYWYRQSLGQGLEFLIYFQGNSAPDKSGLPSDRFSAERTGGSVSTLTIQRTQQEDSAVYLCASSLAHGNSYEQYFGPGTRLTVT.

This clonotype was seen repeatedly, ten times or more. This sequence joins TRBV6-5 and TRBJ1-1; D not certain. CDR3 size: 15 residues. V lost 5 bases and J 7 bases, leaving 20 bases between the germline ends. From germline, CDR1 is MNHEY and CDR2 SVGAGI. CDR3 protein: CASSPREGPTHEAFF. For the CDR3, the DNA is TGTGCCAGCAGTCCCCGGGAAGGCCCGACTCATGAAGCTTTCTTT.

This clonotype was counted between two and nine times. The chain uses TRBV29-1 and TRBJ2-4, with D tentatively TRBD1 (5 bases). Trimming stripped 2 bases from V and 7 bases from J, with 6 bases between. The germline CDR1 and CDR2 sequences are SQVTM and ANQGSEA. The CDR3 spans 11 residues. CDR3 in amino acids: CSVEKGNIQYF. For the CDR3, the DNA is TGCAGCGTTGAAAAGGGGAACATTCAGTACTTC.

The chain carries TRBV7-3 and TRBJ2-3; D uncertain. This CDR3 comprises 13 residues. The V and J ends lost 5 bases and 1 base respectively, with 7 bases between them. Germline-derived CDR1 and CDR2 are SGHTA and FQGTGA. In nucleotides, the CDR3 is TGTGCCAGCAGCCCCCCCGGCACAGATACGCAGTATTTT. Residues: CASSPPGTDTQYF.

This clonotype has ten or more counts. This sequence joins TRBV6-5 and TRBJ2-3; D gene ambiguous. The CDR3 is made up of 13 amino acids. Germline V gives CDR1 MNHEY, CDR2 SVGAGI. The V and J ends lost 2 bases and 3 bases respectively, with 6 bases between them. Here the CDR3 DNA reads TGTGCCAGCAGTTACGGCGTGACAGATACGCAGTATTTT. Amino acids: CASSYGVTDTQYF.

The chain uses TRBV6-5 and TRBJ2-7, with 11 bases lining up with TRBD2. This CDR3 has 14 amino acids. J lost 4 bases, V lost 5 bases, and 4 bases had no gene match. CDR1 and CDR2 (germline): MNHEY, SVGAGI. CDR3 residues: CASSPSSGRYEQYF. CDR3 in DNA: TGTGCCAGCAGTCCCTCTAGCGGGAGGTACGAGCAGTACTTC.

The chain carries TRBV7-6 and TRBJ2-1, with 8 bases identical to TRBD1. The J segment lost 9 bases and the V segment lost 4 bases, leaving 5 bases of the junction unmatched. Germline CDR1 is SGHVS and CDR2 is FNYEAQ. This CDR3 spans 13 amino acids. The CDR3 spells CASSSGQGTEQFF. The CDR3 DNA reads TGTGCCAGCAGCTCTGGACAGGGTACTGAGCAGTTCTTC.

This chain joins TRBV2 and TRBJ2-7; no reliable D call. Germline CDR1 and CDR2: SNHLY and FYNNEI. Trimming took off 2 bases at V and 9 bases at J, with 14 bases between the two ends. CDR3 length equals 13 residues. The CDR3 region has the DNA TGTGCCAGCAGTGAACCAGGAAGGGCCGGGCAGTACTTC. It yields the protein CASSEPGRAGQYF.

This clonotype turned up a few times. The chain combines TRBV24-1 with TRBJ2-7; D call uncertain. V was pared by 7 bases and J by 6 bases, with 9 bases between. CDR1 KGHDR and CDR2 SFDVKD come from the germline V gene. The CDR3 runs 11 residues. The CDR3 DNA reads TGTGCCACCAGCTTAGGGATCGAGCAGTACTTC. Translation: CATSLGIEQYF.

This clonotype was seen only a few times. The chain recombines TRBV6-6 with TRBJ1-2; no definite D call. The CDR3 consists of 12 residues. Trimming stripped 7 bases from V and 3 bases from J, with 9 bases between. Per the germline V gene, CDR1 is MNHNY and CDR2 is SVGAGI (reference sequence). CDR3: CASMIGDYGYTF. In nucleotides, the CDR3 is TGTGCCAGCATGATCGGGGACTATGGCTACACCTTC.

The chain joins TRBV28 to TRBJ1-3; D call uncertain. Germline-derived CDR1 and CDR2 are MDHEN and SYDVKM. Trimming stripped 4 bases from V and 4 bases from J, with 11 bases between. CDR3 length: 14 residues. The CDR3 here is CASSSEGFGNTIYF. CDR3 coding DNA: TGTGCCAGCAGTTCAGAGGGTTTCGGAAACACCATATATTTT.

The genes are TRBV11-3 and TRBJ2-3; 10 bases are a match to TRBD2. CDR3 size: 14 residues. Germline V lookup: CDR1 SGHNT, CDR2 YENEEA. J gave up 3 bases and V 5 bases, and 2 bases lay outside the gene matches. The CDR3 is CASSGLAATDTQYF. The CDR3 DNA reads TGTGCCAGCAGCGGACTAGCGGCGACAGATACGCAGTATTTT.

This clonotype was observed a few times. This chain uses TRBV5-6 with TRBJ2-1; 9 bases are shared with TRBD2. The CDR3 covers 15 residues. V dropped 4 bases and J dropped 6; count of bases not matched to a gene: 8. Germline lookup yields CDR1 SGHDT and CDR2 YYEEEE. CDR3 coding DNA: TGTGCCAGCAGCCCCTGGATAGCGGGGGCCAATGAGCAGTTCTTC. Translating gives CASSPWIAGANEQFF.

This clonotype occurred a few times. The chain combines TRBV27 with TRBJ2-7; D may be TRBD1 (5 bases). V dropped 3 bases and J dropped 2 bases, with 14 bases sitting between them. Germline values: CDR1 MNHEY, CDR2 SMNVEV (reference sequence). The CDR3 sequence is 15 residues long. CDR3 in DNA: TGTGCCAGCAGTTTCGGGCAGGGAAGTACCTACGAGCAGTACTTC. Translation: CASSFGQGSTYEQYF.

This clonotype was seen ten or more times. The chain links TRBV24-1 to TRBJ2-2, with 13 bases that match TRBD2. Germline CDR1 reads KGHDR; CDR2 reads SFDVKD. V shed 5 bases and J 3 bases; nucleotides not matched to a gene: 17. The CDR3 runs to 21 residues. The CDR3 sequence: CATSARGQDQLAGGDTGELFF. The CDR3 coding sequence is TGTGCCACCAGTGCCCGGGGACAGGACCAACTAGCGGGAGGGGACACCGGGGAGCTGTTTTTT.

In its sample, this clonotype was seen a few times. This chain connects TRBV10-3 to TRBJ1-3, with a tentative D call TRBD1 (6 bases). Trimming left V 10 bases short and J 0 bases short, with 13 bases between. The CDR3 runs to 14 residues. Germline V gene data show CDR1 as ENHRY and CDR2 as SYGVKD. In DNA, the CDR3 is TGTGCCACCCAGACAGGCAACTCTGGAAACACCATATATTTT. Amino acids: CATQTGNSGNTIYF.

This clonotype was recorded at least ten times. V and J are TRBV18 and TRBJ2-3; TRBD1 is a possible D gene (6 bases). Trimming took 0 bases from V and 3 from J, leaving 13 bases between them. CDR1 and CDR2 (germline): KGHSH, LQKENI. The CDR3 is 16 residues long. Here the CDR3 reads CASSPPTAGVTDTQYF. The CDR3 DNA reads as TGTGCCAGCTCACCACCGACGGCAGGGGTAACAGATACGCAGTATTTT.